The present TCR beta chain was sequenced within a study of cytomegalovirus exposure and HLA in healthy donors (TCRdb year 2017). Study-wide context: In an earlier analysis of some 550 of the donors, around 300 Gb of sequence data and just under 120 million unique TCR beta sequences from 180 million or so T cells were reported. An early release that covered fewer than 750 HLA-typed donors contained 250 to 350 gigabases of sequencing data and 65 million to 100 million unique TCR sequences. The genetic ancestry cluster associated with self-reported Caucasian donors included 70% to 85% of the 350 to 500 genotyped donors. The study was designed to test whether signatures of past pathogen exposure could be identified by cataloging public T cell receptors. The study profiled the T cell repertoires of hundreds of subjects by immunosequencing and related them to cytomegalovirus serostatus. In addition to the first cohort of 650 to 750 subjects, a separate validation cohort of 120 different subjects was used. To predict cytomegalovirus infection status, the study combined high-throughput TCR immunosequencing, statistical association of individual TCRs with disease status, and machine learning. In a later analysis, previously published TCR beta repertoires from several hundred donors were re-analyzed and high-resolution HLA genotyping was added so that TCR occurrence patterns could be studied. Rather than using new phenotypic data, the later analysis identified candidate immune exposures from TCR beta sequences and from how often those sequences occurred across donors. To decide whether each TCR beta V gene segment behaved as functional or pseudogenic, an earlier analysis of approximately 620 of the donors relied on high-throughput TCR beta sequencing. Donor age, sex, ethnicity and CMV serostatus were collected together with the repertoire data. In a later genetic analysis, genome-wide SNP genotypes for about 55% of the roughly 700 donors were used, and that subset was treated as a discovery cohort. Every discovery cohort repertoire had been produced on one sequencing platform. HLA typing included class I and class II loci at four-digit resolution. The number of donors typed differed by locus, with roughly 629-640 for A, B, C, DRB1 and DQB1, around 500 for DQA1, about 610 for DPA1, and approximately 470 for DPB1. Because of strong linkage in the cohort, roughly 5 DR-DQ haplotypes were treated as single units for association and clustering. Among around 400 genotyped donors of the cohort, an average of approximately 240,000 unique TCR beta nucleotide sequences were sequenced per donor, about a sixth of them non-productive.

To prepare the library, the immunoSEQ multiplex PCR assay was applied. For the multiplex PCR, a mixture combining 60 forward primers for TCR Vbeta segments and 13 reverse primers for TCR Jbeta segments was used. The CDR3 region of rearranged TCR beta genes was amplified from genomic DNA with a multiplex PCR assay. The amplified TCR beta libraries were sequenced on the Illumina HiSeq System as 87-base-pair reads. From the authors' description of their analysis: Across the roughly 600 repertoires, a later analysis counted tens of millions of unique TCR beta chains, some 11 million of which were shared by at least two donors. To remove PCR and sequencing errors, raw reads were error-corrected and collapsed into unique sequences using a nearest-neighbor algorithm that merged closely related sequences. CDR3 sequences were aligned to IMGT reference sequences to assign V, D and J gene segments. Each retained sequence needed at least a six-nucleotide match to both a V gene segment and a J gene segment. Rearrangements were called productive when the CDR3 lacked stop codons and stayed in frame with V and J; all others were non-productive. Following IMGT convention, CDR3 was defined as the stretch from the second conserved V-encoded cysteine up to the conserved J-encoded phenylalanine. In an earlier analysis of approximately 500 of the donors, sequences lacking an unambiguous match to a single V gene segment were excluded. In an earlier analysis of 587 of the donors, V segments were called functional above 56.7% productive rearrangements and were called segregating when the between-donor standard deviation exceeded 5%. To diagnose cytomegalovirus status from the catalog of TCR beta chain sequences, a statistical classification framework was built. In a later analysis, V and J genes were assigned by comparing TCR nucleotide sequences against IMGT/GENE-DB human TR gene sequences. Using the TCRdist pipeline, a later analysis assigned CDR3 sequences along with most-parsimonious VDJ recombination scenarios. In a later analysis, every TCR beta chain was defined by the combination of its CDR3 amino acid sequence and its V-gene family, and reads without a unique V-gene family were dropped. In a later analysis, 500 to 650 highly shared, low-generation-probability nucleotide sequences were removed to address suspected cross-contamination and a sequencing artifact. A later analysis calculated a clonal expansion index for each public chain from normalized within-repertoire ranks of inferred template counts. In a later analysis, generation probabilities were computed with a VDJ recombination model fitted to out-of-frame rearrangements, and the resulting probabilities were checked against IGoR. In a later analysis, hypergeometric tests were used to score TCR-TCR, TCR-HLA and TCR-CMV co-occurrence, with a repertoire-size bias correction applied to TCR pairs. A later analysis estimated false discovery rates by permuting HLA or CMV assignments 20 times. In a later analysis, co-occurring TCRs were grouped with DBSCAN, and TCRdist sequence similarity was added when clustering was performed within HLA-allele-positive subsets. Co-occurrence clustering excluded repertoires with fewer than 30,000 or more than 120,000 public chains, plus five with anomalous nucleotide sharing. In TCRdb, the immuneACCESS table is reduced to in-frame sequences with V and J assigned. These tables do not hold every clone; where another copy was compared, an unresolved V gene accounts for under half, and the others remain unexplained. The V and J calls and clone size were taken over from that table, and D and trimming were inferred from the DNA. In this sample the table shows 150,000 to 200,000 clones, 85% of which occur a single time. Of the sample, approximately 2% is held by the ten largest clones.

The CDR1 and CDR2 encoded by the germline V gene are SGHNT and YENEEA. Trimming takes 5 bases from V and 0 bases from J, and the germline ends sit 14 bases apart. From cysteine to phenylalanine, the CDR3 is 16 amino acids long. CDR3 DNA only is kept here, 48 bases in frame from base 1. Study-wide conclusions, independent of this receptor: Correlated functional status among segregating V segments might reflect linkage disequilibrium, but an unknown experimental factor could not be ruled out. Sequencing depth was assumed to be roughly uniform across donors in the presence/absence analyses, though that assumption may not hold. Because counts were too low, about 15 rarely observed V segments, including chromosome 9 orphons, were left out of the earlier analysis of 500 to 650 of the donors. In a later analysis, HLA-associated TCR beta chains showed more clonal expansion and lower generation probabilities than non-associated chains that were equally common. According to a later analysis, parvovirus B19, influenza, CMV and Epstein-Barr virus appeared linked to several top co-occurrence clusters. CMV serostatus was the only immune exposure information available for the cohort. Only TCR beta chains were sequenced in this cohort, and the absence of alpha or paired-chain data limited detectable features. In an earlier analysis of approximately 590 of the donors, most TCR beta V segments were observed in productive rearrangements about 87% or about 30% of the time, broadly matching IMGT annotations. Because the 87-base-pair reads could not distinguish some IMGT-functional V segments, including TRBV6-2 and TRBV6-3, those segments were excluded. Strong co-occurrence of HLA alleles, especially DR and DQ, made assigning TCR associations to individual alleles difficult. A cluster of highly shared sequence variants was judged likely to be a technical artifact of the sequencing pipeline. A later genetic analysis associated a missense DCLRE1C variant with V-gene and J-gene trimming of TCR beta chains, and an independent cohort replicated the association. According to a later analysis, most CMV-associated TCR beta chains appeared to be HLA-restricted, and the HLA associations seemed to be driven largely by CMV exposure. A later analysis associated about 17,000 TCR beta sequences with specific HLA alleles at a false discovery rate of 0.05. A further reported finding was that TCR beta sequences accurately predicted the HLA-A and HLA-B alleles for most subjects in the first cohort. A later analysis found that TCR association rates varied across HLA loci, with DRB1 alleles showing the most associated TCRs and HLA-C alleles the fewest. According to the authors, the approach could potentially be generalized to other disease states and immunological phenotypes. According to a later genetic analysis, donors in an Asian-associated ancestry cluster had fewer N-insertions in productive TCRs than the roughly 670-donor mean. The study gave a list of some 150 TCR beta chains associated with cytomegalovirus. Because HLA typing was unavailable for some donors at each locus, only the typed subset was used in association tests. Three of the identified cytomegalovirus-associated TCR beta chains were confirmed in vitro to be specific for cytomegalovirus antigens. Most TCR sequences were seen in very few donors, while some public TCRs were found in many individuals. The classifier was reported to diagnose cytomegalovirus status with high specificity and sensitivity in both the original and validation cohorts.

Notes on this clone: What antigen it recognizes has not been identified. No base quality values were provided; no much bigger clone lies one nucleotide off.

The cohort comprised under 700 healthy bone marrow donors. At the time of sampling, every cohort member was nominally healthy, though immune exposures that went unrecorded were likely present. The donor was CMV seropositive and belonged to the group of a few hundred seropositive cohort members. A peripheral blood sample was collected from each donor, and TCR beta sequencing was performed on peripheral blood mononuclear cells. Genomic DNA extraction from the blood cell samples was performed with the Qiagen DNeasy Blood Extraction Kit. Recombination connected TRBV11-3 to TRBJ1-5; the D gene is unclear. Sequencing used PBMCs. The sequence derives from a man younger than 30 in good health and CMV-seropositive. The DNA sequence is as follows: TGTGCCAGCAGCCCACCGGGATTTTATAGCAATCAGCCCCAGCATTTT. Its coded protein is CASSPPGFYSNQPQHF.